These 12 T cell receptor beta chains were all obtained from the same sample, sequenced in a study of T cell responses to AZD1222 COVID-19 vaccine. Repertoires were generated with immunoSEQ multiplex PCR, while TCRdb's copy carries only in-frame clones and drops some. The profile shows 100,000 to 150,000 clones, more than 65% of them singletons. This material consisted of peripheral blood, taken 28 days after the second AZD1222 dose. The source of these receptors is an adult who received the AZD1222 COVID-19 vaccine.

As concerns this clone: One junction end disagrees with the germline gene, perhaps due to a read error. This chain connects TRBV5-6 to TRBJ1-2; tentative D call: TRBD1 (5 bases). Germline loops: CDR1 SGHDT, CDR2 YYEEEE. The CDR3 is 12 amino acids. In DNA form, the CDR3 reads TGTGCCAGCAGCCGGGGGGTTACAAAGTCCCTATTC. Amino acids: CASSRGVTKSLF. Complete variable domain (other parts from reference TRBV5-6 and TRBJ1-2): DAGVTQSPTHLIKTRGQQVTLRCSPKSGHDTVSWYQQALGQGPQFIFQYYEEEERQRGNFPDRFSGHQFPNYSSELNVNALLLGDSALYLCASSRGVTKSLFGSGTRLTVV.

The chain uses TRBV5-1 and TRBJ2-1; 7 nucleotides line up with TRBD2. The CDR3 spans 15 residues. V lost 5 bases to trimming and J lost 10 bases; unmatched junction nucleotides: 15. Germline values: CDR1 SGHRS, CDR2 YFSETQ. This chain's CDR3 is CASRTEGGGPGEQFF. CDR3 coding DNA: TGCGCCAGCAGGACGGAGGGCGGGGGACCTGGCGAGCAGTTCTTC.

A note on this clone: The sample contains more than one DNA sequence encoding this CDR3. This chain connects TRBV27 to TRBJ1-1; 7 bases line up with TRBD1. This CDR3 region has 12 residues. The junction had 3 bases not matched to a gene; V was cut back by 6 bases and J by 5 bases. The V gene's germline CDR1 is MNHEY and CDR2 SMNVEV (reference sequence). The CDR3 is CASSSGGTEAFF. For the CDR3, the DNA is TGTGCCAGCAGCTCAGGGGGTACTGAAGCTTTCTTT.

The chain has TRBV11-3 and TRBJ1-6; D unresolved. The V end lost 6 bases, the J end lost 0 bases, and 6 bases lay between the germline ends. CDR1 SGHNT and CDR2 YENEEA come from the germline V gene. This CDR3 is built from 14 residues. The CDR3 DNA follows: TGTGCCAGCAGAGTTTTCTCCTATAATTCACCCCTCCACTTT. The encoded protein is CASRVFSYNSPLHF.

This clone was seen just once. The chain links TRBV28 to TRBJ1-5; 10 positions match TRBD1. After removal of 5 bases from V and 5 bases from J, the junction contained 6 bases not matched to a gene. The germline gives CDR1 MDHEN, CDR2 SYDVKM. The CDR3 length is 15 residues. CDR3 sequence reads: CASSHRDRGYQPQHF. The CDR3 region has the DNA TGTGCCAGCAGTCACCGGGACAGGGGATATCAGCCCCAGCATTTT. Together with reference TRBV28 and TRBJ1-5, the CDR3 gives the full variable domain: DVKVTQSSRYLVKRTGEKVFLECVQDMDHENMFWYRQDPGLGLRLIYFSYDVKMKEKGDIPEGYSVSREKKERFSLILESASTNQTSMYLCASSHRDRGYQPQHFGDGTRLSIL.

The CDR3 nucleotides are TGTGCCAGCAGCCTCGGGACTAGCGGGGTTTCTGAGCAGTTCTTC. Amino acids: CASSLGTSGVSEQFF. V and J are TRBV6-5 and TRBJ2-1; 13 nucleotides align to TRBD2. From germline, CDR1 is MNHEY and CDR2 SVGAGI. The length of the CDR3 is 15 residues. With V trimmed by 6 bases and J by 9 bases, 8 bases remained unmatched.

V is TRBV7-9 and J is TRBJ1-1, with D perhaps matching TRBD1 (6 bases). CDR1 SEHNR and CDR2 FQNEAQ come from the germline V gene (reference sequence). Deletions cut 3 bases from V and 7 bases from J, with 9 bases between. The CDR3 runs 12 residues. CDR3: CASSFGQFEAFF. The DNA of the CDR3 is TGTGCCAGCAGCTTTGGACAGTTTGAAGCTTTCTTT.

This chain connects TRBV7-2 to TRBJ2-4, with 10 bases aligning to TRBD2. There are 16 residues in the CDR3. Germline V gene data show CDR1 as SGHTA and CDR2 as FQGNSA. The V segment lost 0 bases and the J segment 1 base; nucleotides outside the gene matches: 0. CDR3 in DNA: TGTGCCAGCAGCTTAGCTAGCGGGGGGGCCAAAAACATTCAGTACTTC. Translating gives CASSLASGGAKNIQYF. Supplemented by reference TRBV7-2 and TRBJ2-4, the full variable domain reads GAGVSQSPSNKVTEKGKDVELRCDPISGHTALYWYRQSLGQGLEFLIYFQGNSAPDKSGLPSDRFSAERTGGSVSTLTIQRTQQEDSAVYLCASSLASGGAKNIQYFGAGTRLSVL.

The V gene is TRBV6-2 or TRBV6-3, the J gene TRBJ1-6; D may be TRBD1 (5 bases). The CDR3 length is 16 residues. Trimming left V 5 bases short and J 5 bases short, with 16 bases between. Germline lookup yields CDR1 MNHEY and CDR2 SVGEGT. CDR3 residues: CASSGFGGMDNSPLHF. CDR3 sequence (DNA): TGTGCCAGCAGTGGTTTCGGGGGGATGGATAATTCACCCCTCCACTTT.

V gene TRBV19 combines with J gene TRBJ1-2; D perhaps matches TRBD1 (5 bases). The length of the CDR3 is 12 residues. V gave up 8 bases and J gave up 3 bases, with 10 bases separating them. Looked up from germline, CDR1 is LNHDA and CDR2 is SQIVND (reference sequence). The CDR3 region has the DNA TGTGCCAGTTATGGGGGTGACTATGGCTACACCTTC. This translates into CASYGGDYGYTF.

This chain connects TRBV27 to TRBJ1-5; D gene ambiguous. The CDR3 totals 17 residues. Germline-derived CDR1 and CDR2 are MNHEY and SMNVEV (reference sequence). V lost 5 bases to trimming and J lost 1 base, with 18 bases between them. CDR3 residues: CASSLRSKGGSNQPQHF. The CDR3 DNA reads as TGTGCCAGCAGTCTACGGTCAAAAGGTGGGAGCAATCAGCCCCAGCATTTT.

Written as DNA, the CDR3 is TGTGCCAGCAGTTACACGGATGGGCTACCCTCCTACAATGAGCAGTTCTTC. Amino acid sequence: CASSYTDGLPSYNEQFF. The chain links TRBV6-2 or TRBV6-3 to TRBJ2-1; D gene unclear. The CDR3 is 17 residues long. V dropped 2 bases and J dropped 0 bases, with 14 bases sitting between them. Germline V lookup: CDR1 MNHEY, CDR2 SVGEGT.